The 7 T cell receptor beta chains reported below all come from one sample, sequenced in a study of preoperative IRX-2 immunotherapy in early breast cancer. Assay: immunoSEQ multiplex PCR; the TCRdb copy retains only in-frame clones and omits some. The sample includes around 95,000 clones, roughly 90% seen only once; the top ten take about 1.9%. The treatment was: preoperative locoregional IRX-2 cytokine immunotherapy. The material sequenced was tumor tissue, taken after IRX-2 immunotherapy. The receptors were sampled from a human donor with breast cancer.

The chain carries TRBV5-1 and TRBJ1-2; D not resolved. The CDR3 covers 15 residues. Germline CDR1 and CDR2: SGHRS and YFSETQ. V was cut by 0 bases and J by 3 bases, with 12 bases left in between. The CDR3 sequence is CASSLEQPTDYGYTF. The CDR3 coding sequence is TGCGCCAGCAGCTTGGAACAGCCAACGGACTATGGCTACACCTTC.

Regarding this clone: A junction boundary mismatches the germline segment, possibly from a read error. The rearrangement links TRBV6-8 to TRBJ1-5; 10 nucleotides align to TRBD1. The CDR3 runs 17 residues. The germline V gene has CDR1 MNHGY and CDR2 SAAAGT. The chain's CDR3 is CAISVDRGLDSNQPQHF. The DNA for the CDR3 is TGTGCCATCAGTGTGGACAGGGGGTTAGATAGCAATCAGCCCCAGCATTTT.

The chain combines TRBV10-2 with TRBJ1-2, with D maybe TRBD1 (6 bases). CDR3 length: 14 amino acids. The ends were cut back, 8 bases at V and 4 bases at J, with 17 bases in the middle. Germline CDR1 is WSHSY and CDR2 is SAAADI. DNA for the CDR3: TGCGCCAGCGGGGAGACAGGCGGAGGCTATGGCTACACCTTC. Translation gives CASGETGGGYGYTF.

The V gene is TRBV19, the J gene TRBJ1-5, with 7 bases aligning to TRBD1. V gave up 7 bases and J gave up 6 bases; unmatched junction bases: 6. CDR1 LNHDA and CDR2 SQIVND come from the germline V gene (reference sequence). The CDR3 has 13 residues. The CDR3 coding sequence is TGTGCCAGTACCTTGACAGGGTCTCAGCCCCAGCATTTT. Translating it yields CASTLTGSQPQHF.

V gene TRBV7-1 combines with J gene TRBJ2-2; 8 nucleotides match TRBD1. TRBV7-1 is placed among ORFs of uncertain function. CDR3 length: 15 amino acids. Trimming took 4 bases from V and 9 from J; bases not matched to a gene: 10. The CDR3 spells CASSLGQGGVRELFF. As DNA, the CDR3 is TGTGCCAGCAGCTTAGGACAGGGAGGTGTGCGGGAGCTGTTTTTT.

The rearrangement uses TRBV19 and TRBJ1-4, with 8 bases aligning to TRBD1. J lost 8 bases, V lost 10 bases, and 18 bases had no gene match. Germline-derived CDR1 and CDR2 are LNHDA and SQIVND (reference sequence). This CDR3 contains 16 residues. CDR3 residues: CATARQGAGGSEKLFF. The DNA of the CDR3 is TGTGCCACCGCCCGGCAGGGGGCGGGAGGATCGGAAAAACTGTTTTTT.

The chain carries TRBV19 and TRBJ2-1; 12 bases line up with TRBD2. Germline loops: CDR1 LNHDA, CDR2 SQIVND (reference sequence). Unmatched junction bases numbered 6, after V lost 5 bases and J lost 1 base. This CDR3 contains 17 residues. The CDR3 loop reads CASSLGLAGPSYNEQFF. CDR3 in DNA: TGTGCCAGTAGTCTCGGACTAGCGGGACCGTCCTACAATGAGCAGTTCTTC.